This T cell receptor (beta chain) was obtained from a study of shared clonotypes between healthy human individuals. The germline V gene has CDR1 MGHRA and CDR2 YSYEKL. The V end lost 0 bases, the J end lost 5 bases, and 17 bases lay between the germline ends. The CDR3 covers 16 residues. General observations from the study: Some clonotypes were shared by all four sorted-subset donors, while others were not shared. The non-shared ones had lower generation probabilities than the shared ones.

Turning to this clone: The target antigen is unknown.

Here immunoSEQ multiplex PCR was the method, and the copy in TCRdb shows in-frame clones only, minus some. The repertoire includes 1,100,000 or so clones, 75% to 80% of them detected once, and approximately 0.52% sits in the top ten. The source is a man aged 18 to 29 in good health. Some clones in this sample may be carry-over from other donors' samples. V gene TRBV4-1 combines with J gene TRBJ2-7, with a possible D match to TRBD1 (6 bases). Sample: memory CD4+ T cells from PBMCs. The subset was: CD45RA-negative fraction. Here the CDR3 DNA reads TGCGCCAGCAGCCAAGATTCTTTATCCAGGGGAGACGAGCAGTACTTC. This translates into CASSQDSLSRGDEQYF.